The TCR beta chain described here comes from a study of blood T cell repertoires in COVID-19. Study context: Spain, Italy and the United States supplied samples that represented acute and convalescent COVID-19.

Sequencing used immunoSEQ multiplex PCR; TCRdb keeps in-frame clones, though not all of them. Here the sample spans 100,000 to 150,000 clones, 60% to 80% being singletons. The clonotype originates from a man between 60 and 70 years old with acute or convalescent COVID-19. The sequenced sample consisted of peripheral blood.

CDR3 sequence reads: CASSHGARQGLWETQYF. The DNA of the CDR3 is TGCGCCAGCAGTCACGGGGCCCGACAGGGACTGTGGGAGACCCAGTACTTC. The gene calls are TRBV23-1 and TRBJ2-5, with TRBD1 as a possible D gene (7 bases). TRBV23-1 carries the ORF label, with uncertain function. The CDR3 covers 17 residues. The germline V and J ends were trimmed by 3 bases and 5 bases, with 22 bases remaining between them.